These 32 T cell receptor beta chains originate from one sample sequenced in a study of shared clonotypes between healthy human individuals. Sequencing was performed with immunoSEQ multiplex PCR; in TCRdb, only in-frame clones are kept and a portion is missing. The repertoire holds a few hundred thousand clones, with 97% as singletons. The sample comprised naive CD4+ T cells sorted from blood. Subset in this sample: CD45RA+ positively selected. The origin of the receptors is a woman aged 30 to 39 in good health.

The rearrangement links TRBV19 to TRBJ2-2, with 15 bases lining up with TRBD2. The CDR3 runs 18 residues. The germline V gene encodes CDR1 LNHDA and CDR2 SQIVND (reference sequence). V gave up 7 bases and J gave up 5 bases; unmatched junction bases: 11. CDR3 coding DNA: TGTGCCAGTACCCCCACCTCCGGACTAGCGGGAGGGACCGGGGAGCTGTTTTTT. This sequence encodes CASTPTSGLAGGTGELFF.

The chain carries TRBV5-1 and TRBJ1-2; D is ambiguous. Trimming removed 2 bases from V and 5 bases from J, with 16 bases in between. Germline V gives CDR1 SGHRS, CDR2 YFSETQ. The CDR3 sequence is 15 residues long. The CDR3 DNA follows: TGCGCCAGCAGCTTAGACGGAGGTATGGGGTATGGCTACACCTTC. It is translated as CASSLDGGMGYGYTF.

The rearrangement links TRBV6-5 to TRBJ1-5, with TRBD1 matching over 10 bases. Germline V CDR1 and CDR2: MNHEY, SVGAGI. CDR3 length: 14 residues. Germline trimming cut 6 bases from V and 4 bases from J; bases unmatched to any gene: 3. CDR3 coding DNA: TGTGCCAGCAGGCCGGGACAGGGGAATCAGCCCCAGCATTTT. As protein: CASRPGQGNQPQHF.

The chain is built from TRBV20-1 and TRBJ2-1; D is ambiguous. The germline V gene encodes CDR1 DFQATT and CDR2 SNEGSKA (reference sequence). This CDR3 comprises 11 residues. The CDR3 bases are TGCAGGGCCGTAGCTTGGAATGAGCAGTTCTTC. Its protein product is CRAVAWNEQFF.

The chain combines TRBV6-1 with TRBJ2-1; the match to TRBD2 covers 8 bases. V lost 7 bases and J lost 4; bases outside the gene matches: 9. The CDR3 is 15 residues long. Germline assignment: CDR1 MNHNS and CDR2 SASEGT. The CDR3 nucleotides are TGTGCCAGCAATGATGGGACTAGGCTTTACAATGAGCAGTTCTTC. Encoded protein: CASNDGTRLYNEQFF.

This rearrangement joins TRBV5-1 to TRBJ2-5, with D perhaps TRBD1 (6 bases). Germline V lookup: CDR1 SGHRS, CDR2 YFSETQ. The CDR3 loop spans 14 amino acids. The germline V and J ends were trimmed by 3 bases and 5 bases, with 14 bases remaining between them. The CDR3 is CASSSQGSAETQYF. The CDR3 DNA sequence: TGCGCCAGCAGCTCCCAGGGGAGTGCGGAGACCCAGTACTTC. Using reference TRBV5-1 and TRBJ2-5 for the parts outside the CDR3, the full variable domain is KAGVTQTPRYLIKTRGQQVTLSCSPISGHRSVSWYQQTPGQGLQFLFEYFSETQRNKGNFPGRFSGRQFSNSRSEMNVSTLELGDSALYLCASSSQGSAETQYFGPGTRLLVL.

This chain joins TRBV6-6 and TRBJ2-4, with D perhaps TRBD1 (5 bases). The CDR3 has 16 residues. The ends were cut back, 2 bases at V and 3 bases at J, with 14 bases in the middle. Per the germline V gene, CDR1 is MNHNY and CDR2 is SVGAGI (reference sequence). The CDR3 loop reads CASSYADKALKNIQYF. The DNA of the CDR3 is TGTGCCAGCAGTTACGCGGACAAGGCCCTCAAAAACATTCAGTACTTC.

V gene TRBV29-1 combines with J gene TRBJ1-1; D uncertain. V lost 4 bases and J lost 3, with 12 bases in between. The CDR3 has 13 residues. Germline V gene lookup returns CDR1 SQVTM and CDR2 ANQGSEA. The CDR3 DNA sequence: TGCAGCGTTGGAGTACGGGAGGACACTGAAGCTTTCTTT. As protein: CSVGVREDTEAFF.

The chain employs TRBV30 and TRBJ2-7, with 8 bases matching TRBD1. The CDR3 spans 16 residues. After removal of 3 bases from V and 3 bases from J, the junction contained 13 bases not matched to a gene. Per germline, CDR1 GTSNPN and CDR2 SVGIG (reference sequence). The CDR3 loop is CAWRPRAGQGGYEQYF. The CDR3 nucleotides are TGTGCCTGGAGACCGAGAGCTGGACAGGGCGGCTACGAGCAGTACTTC.

The chain uses TRBV6-1 and TRBJ2-7; either TRBD1 or TRBD2 may supply D (5 bases each). V lost 2 bases and J lost 3, with 17 bases in between. Germline lookup yields CDR1 MNHNS and CDR2 SASEGT. This CDR3 contains 16 residues. In nucleotides, the CDR3 is TGTGCCAGCAGTGAAAGACCGGGGCGAGAAAACTACGAGCAGTACTTC. This translates into CASSERPGRENYEQYF.

This chain links TRBV5-1 with TRBJ2-1; perhaps TRBD2 as D (5 bases). V shed 3 bases and J shed 4 bases, with 17 bases lying between them. Germline CDR1 is SGHRS and CDR2 is YFSETQ. CDR3 size: 16 residues. CDR3 coding DNA: TGCGCCAGCAGCTCCCGAGGGAAGGAAGGTTACAATGAGCAGTTCTTC. It specifies CASSSRGKEGYNEQFF.

This chain uses TRBV4-1 with TRBJ1-2, with a possible D match to TRBD1 (6 bases). The CDR3 covers 16 residues. Germline values: CDR1 MGHRA, CDR2 YSYEKL. Deletions cut 0 bases from V and 5 bases from J, with 16 bases between. The CDR3 region has the DNA TGCGCCAGCAGCCAAGAGAGTGTCGGGACACTTTATGGCTACACCTTC. Its translation is CASSQESVGTLYGYTF.

The J gene is TRBJ2-3, the V gene TRBV25-1, with 7 bases aligning to TRBD2. CDR1 and CDR2 (germline): MGHDK, SYGVNS. This CDR3 spans 16 amino acids. Trimming removed 5 bases from V and 2 bases from J; junction bases left unmatched: 10. CDR3 nucleotide sequence: TGTGCCAGCAGTCCTTTCGGGGGGTTTTCCACAGATACGCAGTATTTT. It specifies CASSPFGGFSTDTQYF.

The chain couples TRBV5-1 to TRBJ2-5, with no clear D. V dropped 0 bases and J dropped 5 bases, with 14 bases sitting between them. This CDR3 region has 15 residues. The V gene's germline CDR1 is SGHRS and CDR2 YFSETQ. The CDR3 reads CASSLAAARTETQYF. In DNA form, the CDR3 reads TGCGCCAGCAGCTTGGCGGCAGCTCGAACGGAGACCCAGTACTTC.

V gene TRBV19 combines with J gene TRBJ2-2, with D unresolved. The CDR3 consists of 15 residues. V was shortened by 6 bases and J by 0 bases, with 11 bases between the two germline ends. Germline CDR1 reads LNHDA; CDR2 reads SQIVND (reference sequence). The CDR3 region has the DNA TGTGCCAGTAGCTCCTCTTCCGCGAACACCGGGGAGCTGTTTTTT. Protein: CASSSSSANTGELFF.

Written as DNA, the CDR3 is TGTGCCAGCAGTGAATCCGGGACCCAGTACTTC. Protein sequence: CASSESGTQYF. V is TRBV2 and J is TRBJ2-5; D is undetermined. CDR1 is SNHLY and CDR2 is FYNNEI in the germline V gene. This CDR3 has 11 amino acids. V lost 2 bases and J 7 bases, leaving 5 bases between the germline ends.

The V call is TRBV18, the J call TRBJ1-3; D is unclear. This CDR3 has 14 amino acids. The V gene's germline CDR1 is KGHSH and CDR2 LQKENI. Deletions cut 6 bases from V and 0 bases from J, with 9 bases between. CDR3 amino acids: CASSPAISGNTIYF. Here the CDR3 DNA reads TGTGCCAGCTCCCCGGCCATCTCTGGAAACACCATATATTTT.

The chain recombines TRBV30 with TRBJ2-1, with D possibly being TRBD2 (6 bases). CDR3 size: 15 residues. V dropped 4 bases and J dropped 1 base, with 14 bases sitting between them. In germline, CDR1 is GTSNPN, CDR2 SVGIG (reference sequence). In DNA, the CDR3 is TGTGCCTGGACAAAAGCGGGCGGATCCTACAATGAGCAGTTCTTC. Translation gives CAWTKAGGSYNEQFF. The full variable domain, with the rest looked up from reference TRBV30 and TRBJ2-1, is SQTIHQWPATLVQPVGSPLSLECTVEGTSNPNLYWYRQAAGRGLQLLFYSVGIGQISSEVPQNLSASRPQDRQFILSSKKLLLSDSGFYLCAWTKAGGSYNEQFFGPGTRLTVL.

The chain joins TRBV27 to TRBJ1-2; tentative D call: TRBD1 (5 bases). V shed 5 bases and J shed 3 bases, with 10 bases lying between them. Per the germline V gene, CDR1 is MNHEY and CDR2 is SMNVEV (reference sequence). The CDR3 consists of 13 residues. Here the CDR3 reads CASSTRDHYGYTF. The CDR3 DNA sequence: TGTGCCAGCAGTACCCGGGACCACTATGGCTACACCTTC.

The V and J genes are TRBV10-1 and TRBJ1-2; D ambiguous. Germline values: CDR1 WNHNN, CDR2 SYGVQD (reference sequence). The CDR3 runs 16 residues. The V and J ends lost 0 bases and 4 bases respectively, with 15 bases between them. CDR3 nucleotides: TGCGCCAGCAGTGAGTCGATAAGCGGCATCCTCTATGGCTACACCTTC. This translates into CASSESISGILYGYTF.

The gene calls are TRBV5-6 and TRBJ2-7; TRBD2 might be the D (6 bases). Germline V gene lookup returns CDR1 SGHDT and CDR2 YYEEEE. CDR3 size: 16 residues. The ends were cut back, 0 bases at V and 3 bases at J, with 16 bases in the middle. The CDR3 sequence is CASSLVSASAVYEQYF. In nucleotides, the CDR3 is TGTGCCAGCAGCTTGGTTTCGGCTAGCGCCGTCTACGAGCAGTACTTC. The whole variable domain, filled in from reference TRBV5-6 and TRBJ2-7, reads DAGVTQSPTHLIKTRGQQVTLRCSPKSGHDTVSWYQQALGQGPQFIFQYYEEEERQRGNFPDRFSGHQFPNYSSELNVNALLLGDSALYLCASSLVSASAVYEQYFGPGTRLTVT.

This chain joins TRBV4-1 and TRBJ2-1, with TRBD1 identical over 8 bases. This CDR3 is 19 amino acids long. Germline trimming cut 0 bases from V and 12 bases from J; bases unmatched to any gene: 22. From germline, CDR1 is MGHRA and CDR2 YSYEKL. The CDR3 coding sequence is TGCGCCAGCAGCCAAGAGAGAGATAGGACAGGGCAAACAATGAACGGGCAGTTCTTC. Its translation: CASSQERDRTGQTMNGQFF.

J is TRBJ1-1 and V is TRBV6-6; D is undetermined. V was shortened by 6 bases and J by 5 bases, with 19 bases between the two germline ends. Germline assignment: CDR1 MNHNY and CDR2 SVGAGI (reference sequence). This CDR3 comprises 15 residues. As DNA, the CDR3 is TGTGCCAGCAGCTATCAAGGCGGGTTCAAGACTGAAGCTTTCTTT. It yields the protein CASSYQGGFKTEAFF.

This clone was observed once. The chain carries TRBV2 and TRBJ2-3, with 9 positions matching TRBD1. The ends lost 3 bases at V and 0 bases at J; junction bases unmatched: 4. This CDR3 comprises 16 residues. The germline CDR1 and CDR2 sequences are SNHLY and FYNNEI. In DNA, the CDR3 is TGTGCCAGCAGTGATCCCGGGACAGGGAGCACAGATACGCAGTATTTT. Protein sequence: CASSDPGTGSTDTQYF.

The chain carries TRBV19 and TRBJ1-1; D is ambiguous. The CDR3 totals 13 residues. The germline gives CDR1 LNHDA, CDR2 SQIVND (reference sequence). Trimming removed 3 bases at V and 6 bases at J, with 11 bases between. The CDR3: CASSIPGGPEAFF. The CDR3 DNA sequence: TGTGCCAGTAGTATCCCGGGAGGTCCTGAAGCTTTCTTT.

The rearrangement links TRBV5-6 to TRBJ1-2, with a tentative D call TRBD1 (6 bases). The CDR3 consists of 15 residues. From germline, CDR1 is SGHDT and CDR2 YYEEEE. The germline V and J ends were trimmed by 0 bases and 4 bases, with 13 bases remaining between them. DNA for the CDR3: TGTGCCAGCAGCTTGGGAGGGGGACAACTCTATGGCTACACCTTC. Protein: CASSLGGGQLYGYTF.

This chain joins TRBV5-1 and TRBJ1-2; D is uncertain. The length of the CDR3 is 12 residues. Germline values: CDR1 SGHRS, CDR2 YFSETQ. V was cut by 4 bases and J by 5 bases, with 9 bases left in between. The CDR3 DNA sequence: TGCGCCAGCAGCGTCGAGACTTATGGCTACACCTTC. Translated, it gives CASSVETYGYTF.

J is TRBJ2-6 and V is TRBV6-5; D gene ambiguous. Trimming left V 5 bases short and J 0 bases short, with 5 bases between. Germline V gene lookup returns CDR1 MNHEY and CDR2 SVGAGI. The CDR3 has 14 residues. CDR3 residues: CASSLFSGANVLTF. In DNA, the CDR3 is TGTGCCAGCAGTCTCTTCTCTGGGGCCAACGTCCTGACTTTC.

V is TRBV5-1 and J is TRBJ1-2; TRBD1 matches 9 bases. This CDR3 region has 17 residues. Germline-derived CDR1 and CDR2 are SGHRS and YFSETQ. Germline trimming cut 3 bases from V and 6 bases from J; bases unmatched to any gene: 15. Here the CDR3 DNA reads TGCGCCAGCAGCTCGAAGCTCCGGGACAGGGAAGAGGATGGCTACACCTTC. Amino acid sequence: CASSSKLRDREEDGYTF.

The chain joins TRBV5-1 to TRBJ2-5; 12 bases match TRBD1. The CDR3 is 15 amino acids. Germline loops: CDR1 SGHRS, CDR2 YFSETQ. V dropped 4 bases and J dropped 5; count of bases not matched to a gene: 6. The CDR3 reads CASSAGQGAGETQYF. As DNA, the CDR3 is TGCGCCAGCAGCGCGGGACAGGGGGCTGGGGAGACCCAGTACTTC.

About this clone itself: Other DNA sequences in the same sample also yield this CDR3. The gene calls are TRBV18 and TRBJ2-7, with a tentative D call TRBD1 (7 bases). The CDR3 contains 14 residues. Germline CDR1 is KGHSH and CDR2 is LQKENI. V was pared by 3 bases and J by 4 bases, with 13 bases between. CDR3 DNA sequence: TGTGCCAGCTCACCGTCGACAGGGAGGTACGAGCAGTACTTC. This encodes CASSPSTGRYEQYF.

The J gene is TRBJ2-2, the V gene TRBV19; 9 nucleotides match TRBD2. This CDR3 comprises 17 residues. With V trimmed by 8 bases and J by 5 bases, 15 bases remained unmatched. Germline-derived CDR1 and CDR2 are LNHDA and SQIVND (reference sequence). The CDR3: CASGSGGTSGATGELFF. In DNA, the CDR3 is TGTGCCAGTGGAAGCGGGGGGACGAGCGGAGCTACCGGGGAGCTGTTTTTT.